The present T cell receptor (beta chain) was sequenced within a study of blood T cell repertoires in COVID-19. Study in general: The samples span acute and convalescent COVID-19 from the United States, Italy and Spain. PBMCs, B-cell-depleted T cells, or T cells were the source of the cDNA or gDNA that made up the material.

The sample holds a few counts of this clone. The CDR3 is 14 residues long. Germline V gene data show CDR1 as LGHDT and CDR2 as YNNKEL (reference sequence). J gave up 4 bases and V 3 bases, and 0 bases lay outside the gene matches. Sequenced by immunoSEQ multiplex PCR; TCRdb stores in-frame clones only, minus some. The table has about 220,000 clones, 60% to 85% seen once. The source material was peripheral blood. The sequence was collected from a woman aged 70-85 years with acute or convalescent COVID-19. The chain combines TRBV3-1 (or the pseudogene TRBV3-2) with TRBJ1-1, with 12 bases fitting TRBD1. In DNA form, the CDR3 reads TGTGCCAGCAGCCAGGGACAGGGGGCCACTGAAGCTTTCTTT. Translation: CASSQGQGATEAFF.